A single sample is the source of the 20 T cell receptor beta chains below, sequenced in a study of regulatory T cells in long-lasting Graves disease. Specified time point: newly diagnosed GD, antithyroid drugs for less than 3 months. PBMCs provided the RNA from which the TCR library was made. Construction of the TCR beta libraries employed iRepertoire HTBI primers in conjunction with Arm-PCR of CDR3 regions. TCRdb re-derived calls from the multiplex PCR reads in MiXCR, one entry per CDR3 protein. The data contain 540,000 or so distinct CDR3 sequences, approximately 13% of them seen just once; the ten biggest clones take up roughly 9.7%. A further study also used this sample, focusing on T cells in Graves' hyperthyroidism and ophthalmopathy.

This specimen was peripheral blood mononuclear cells (PBMCs), taken at new diagnosis, from a patient treated with antithyroid drugs. The receptors come from a man aged 30 to 45 with Graves disease.

V is TRBV4-1 and J is TRBJ2-4; D uncertain. Germline CDR1 MGHRA, CDR2 YSYEKL. This CDR3 has 15 amino acids. V lost 0 bases to trimming and J lost 0 bases, with 6 bases between them. Here the CDR3 DNA reads TGCGCCAGCAGCCAAGATCCCGTAGCCAAAAACATTCAGTACTTC. Its translation is CASSQDPVAKNIQYF.

This clonotype was seen many times. The chain uses TRBV2 and TRBJ1-4; D unresolved. Germline-derived CDR1 and CDR2 are SNHLY and FYNNEI. This CDR3 spans 11 amino acids. V gave up 4 bases and J gave up 7 bases, with 4 bases separating them. The CDR3 loop is CASSVGEKLFF. In nucleotides, the CDR3 is TGTGCCAGCAGTGTAGGTGAAAAACTGTTTTTT. Based on the CDR3 plus reference TRBV2 and TRBJ1-4, the full variable domain is EPEVTQTPSHQVTQMGQEVILRCVPISNHLYFYWYRQILGQKVEFLVSFYNNEISEKSEIFDDQFSVERPDGSNFTLKIRSTKLEDSAMYFCASSVGEKLFFGSGTQLSVL.

This clonotype was found a few times. The chain combines TRBV15 with TRBJ2-2; 9 nucleotides align to TRBD1. Looked up from germline, CDR1 is LNHNV and CDR2 is YYDKDF (reference sequence). CDR3 length: 16 residues. The V segment lost 0 bases and the J segment 6 bases; nucleotides outside the gene matches: 5. This chain's CDR3 is CATSREDRGPSGELFF. The CDR3 DNA is TGTGCCACCAGCAGAGAGGACAGGGGTCCCTCCGGGGAGCTGTTTTTT.

This clonotype was recorded once. The rearrangement links TRBV9 to TRBJ2-3; D perhaps matches TRBD2 (6 bases). V lost 3 bases and J 7 bases, leaving 18 bases between the germline ends. The CDR3 totals 15 residues. In germline, CDR1 is SGDLS, CDR2 YYNGEE. The DNA for the CDR3 is TGTGCCAGCAGCGCCATCGTAGGAGGGAGGAATACGCAGTATTTT. It is translated as CASSAIVGGRNTQYF.

The chain combines TRBV10-3 with TRBJ2-5, with D possibly called TRBD1 or TRBD2 (5 bases each). Germline loops: CDR1 ENHRY, CDR2 SYGVKD. The V gene lost 0 bases and the J gene lost 5 bases, with 13 bases spanning the gap. CDR3 length: 15 residues. The CDR3 loop is CAISESTGRGETQYF. CDR3 DNA: TGTGCCATCAGTGAGTCGACGGGACGCGGGGAGACCCAGTACTTC.

This clonotype occurred many times. The rearrangement joins TRBV29-1 to TRBJ2-2; 7 bases map to TRBD1. CDR1 is SQVTM, CDR2 ANQGSEA, per germline. With 7 bases clipped from V and 4 bases from J, the junction kept 6 bases outside the gene matches. The CDR3 consists of 13 residues. The CDR3 DNA sequence: TGCAGCGCACAGGGACAGTTCACCGGGGAGCTGTTTTTT. This translates into CSAQGQFTGELFF.

This clonotype has a count of ten or more. The chain carries TRBV6-1 and TRBJ1-1, with D perhaps matching TRBD1 (6 bases). CDR1 and CDR2 (germline): MNHNS, SASEGT. V lost 4 bases, J lost 2 bases, and 11 bases lay in between. This CDR3 region has 14 residues. The CDR3 region has the DNA TGTGCCAGCAGTGGGGGACACGATAACACTGAAGCTTTCTTT. Amino acid sequence: CASSGGHDNTEAFF.

The CDR3 nucleotides are TGTGCCACCAGCAGGGGACAAACGGGGGGGGACTCATCCACCGGGGAGCTGTTTTTT. As protein: CATSRGQTGGDSSTGELFF. J is TRBJ2-2 and V is TRBV15, with TRBD2 matching over 8 bases. Germline V gene data show CDR1 as LNHNV and CDR2 as YYDKDF (reference sequence). Unmatched junction bases numbered 16, after V lost 3 bases and J lost 4 bases. There are 19 residues in the CDR3.

This clonotype was counted ten times or more. This chain connects TRBV3-1 to TRBJ1-1, with 7 nucleotides matching TRBD1. Germline V gene sequence: CDR1 LGHDT, CDR2 YNNKEL (reference sequence). With V trimmed by 6 bases and J by 6 bases, 7 bases remained unmatched. The length of the CDR3 is 13 residues. The CDR3 DNA follows: TGTGCCAGCAGTCAACAGGGGTTGGCTGAAGCTTTCTTT. This encodes CASSQQGLAEAFF.

This clonotype was observed a few times. The chain carries TRBV5-6 and TRBJ1-6, with a weak D call TRBD1 (5 bases). The CDR3 is made up of 14 amino acids. V was shortened by 2 bases and J by 9 bases, with 12 bases between the two germline ends. CDR1 SGHDT and CDR2 YYEEEE come from the germline V gene. The CDR3 spells CASSLGQGRSPLHF. For the CDR3, the DNA is TGTGCCAGCAGCTTAGGACAAGGGCGTTCACCCCTCCACTTT.

The chain uses TRBV30 and TRBJ1-5; D ambiguous. There are 14 residues in the CDR3. V was cut by 4 bases and J by 2 bases, with 12 bases left in between. Germline V gene lookup returns CDR1 GTSNPN and CDR2 SVGIG (reference sequence). The chain's CDR3 is CAWTLGVGNQPQHF. The DNA of the CDR3 is TGTGCCTGGACTCTTGGGGTGGGCAATCAGCCCCAGCATTTT.

At least ten counts were recorded for this clonotype. This rearrangement joins TRBV9 to TRBJ1-2, with TRBD1 as a possible D gene (6 bases). Per germline, CDR1 SGDLS and CDR2 YYNGEE. Trimming removed 0 bases at V and 8 bases at J, with 17 bases between. The CDR3 sequence is 15 residues long. CDR3 coding DNA: TGTGCCAGCAGCGTAGACGGGGGGCCGGGTGCCGGCTACACCTTC. Its translation is CASSVDGGPGAGYTF.

This clonotype was seen repeatedly, ten times or more. The CDR3 nucleotides read TGTGCCAGCAGTCCAATCCCGGGACACTACGAGCAGTACTTC. It codes for CASSPIPGHYEQYF. The chain combines TRBV2 with TRBJ2-7; tentative D call: TRBD1 (6 bases). The CDR3 is 14 amino acids. Germline-derived CDR1 and CDR2 are SNHLY and FYNNEI. V was pared by 5 bases and J by 3 bases, with 14 bases between. Together with reference TRBV2 and TRBJ2-7, the CDR3 gives the full variable domain: EPEVTQTPSHQVTQMGQEVILRCVPISNHLYFYWYRQILGQKVEFLVSFYNNEISEKSEIFDDQFSVERPDGSNFTLKIRSTKLEDSAMYFCASSPIPGHYEQYFGPGTRLTVT.

This clonotype was seen many times. The rearrangement links TRBV11-2 to TRBJ2-1; 12 positions match TRBD2. Germline-derived CDR1 and CDR2 are SGHAT and FQNNGV. Trimming took 4 bases from V and 3 from J; bases not matched to a gene: 10. The CDR3 length is 18 residues. The CDR3 DNA is TGTGCCAGCAGCTCAGACCGGACTAGCGGGGAAATCTACAATGAGCAGTTCTTC. Translated: CASSSDRTSGEIYNEQFF.

V is TRBV2 and J is TRBJ1-5; 8 nucleotides match TRBD1. The CDR3 spans 13 residues. Germline V CDR1 and CDR2: SNHLY, FYNNEI. Trimming cost V 6 bases and J 4 bases; bases outside gene matches: 2. DNA of the CDR3: TGTGCCAGCAGAAGACAGGGGAATCAGCCCCAGCATTTT. Its translation is CASRRQGNQPQHF.

This clonotype came up many times. The chain recombines TRBV28 with TRBJ2-3; a possible D gene is TRBD1 (6 bases). Trimming took 2 bases from V and 3 from J, leaving 21 bases between them. The length of the CDR3 is 18 residues. Germline CDR1 is MDHEN and CDR2 is SYDVKM. CDR3 sequence (DNA): TGTGCCAGCAGTTTAGTGGGGGCGGCTAGCATTCTGACAGATACGCAGTATTTT. It encodes CASSLVGAASILTDTQYF.

This clonotype was counted a few times. At one boundary the junction diverges from the germline segment, which might be a read error. V and J are TRBV20-1 and TRBJ2-3, with a weak D call TRBD1 (6 bases). Germline lookup yields CDR1 DFQATT and CDR2 SNEGSKA (reference sequence). The length of the CDR3 is 16 residues. The CDR3 is CSARDPTGSSTNTQYF. The DNA for the CDR3 is TGCAGTGCTAGAGATCCCACAGGGTCTAGCACAAATACGCAGTATTTT.

The chain has TRBV5-6 and TRBJ2-1, with 9 bases fitting TRBD2. Germline lookup yields CDR1 SGHDT and CDR2 YYEEEE. V was clipped by 6 bases and J by 8 bases; unmatched bases: 12. This CDR3 is 15 amino acids long. CDR3 amino acids: CASMDSGSQRDEQFF. CDR3 sequence (DNA): TGTGCCAGCATGGATAGCGGGAGCCAACGGGATGAGCAGTTCTTC.

This clonotype was seen at least ten times. J is TRBJ2-7 and V is TRBV6-5; D remains unclear. This CDR3 spans 16 amino acids. The ends were cut back, 2 bases at V and 2 bases at J, with 16 bases in the middle. CDR1 is MNHEY, CDR2 SVGAGI, per germline. CDR3 sequence (DNA): TGTGCCAGCAGTTACACGAATCTCCCGCAGCCCTACGAGCAGTACTTC. Translating gives CASSYTNLPQPYEQYF.

V is TRBV5-6 and J is TRBJ1-1, with unresolved D. The germline gives CDR1 SGHDT, CDR2 YYEEEE. There are 15 residues in the CDR3. Trimming pared 0 bases from V and 0 bases from J, leaving 9 bases between. CDR3 in DNA: TGTGCCAGCAGCTTGGAAGGCAGAATGAACACTGAAGCTTTCTTT. Protein product: CASSLEGRMNTEAFF.